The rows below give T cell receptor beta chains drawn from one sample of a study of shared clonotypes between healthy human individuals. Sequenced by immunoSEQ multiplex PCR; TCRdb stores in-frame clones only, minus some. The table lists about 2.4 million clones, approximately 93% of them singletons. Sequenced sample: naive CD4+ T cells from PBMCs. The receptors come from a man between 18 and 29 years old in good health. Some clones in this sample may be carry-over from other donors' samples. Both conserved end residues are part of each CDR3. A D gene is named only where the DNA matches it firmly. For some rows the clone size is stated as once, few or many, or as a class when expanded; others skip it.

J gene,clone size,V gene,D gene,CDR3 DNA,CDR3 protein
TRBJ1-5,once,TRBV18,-,TGTGCCAGCTCTCCCGGGGTTTATCAGCCCCAGCATTTT,CASSPGVYQPQHF
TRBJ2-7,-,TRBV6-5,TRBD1,TGTGCCAGCAGCCTCTACGGGACAGGAACCTACGAGCAGTACTTC,CASSLYGTGTYEQYF
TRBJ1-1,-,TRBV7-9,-,TGTGCCAGCAGCTTAGGTGTCGCGAACACTGAAGCTTTCTTT,CASSLGVANTEAFF
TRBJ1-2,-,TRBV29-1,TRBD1,TGCAGCGTCGGACAGGATAGCTATGGCTACACCTTC,CSVGQDSYGYTF
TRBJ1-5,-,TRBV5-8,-,TGTGCCAGCAGCTCGACGGATAGCAATCAGCCCCAGCATTTT,CASSSTDSNQPQHF
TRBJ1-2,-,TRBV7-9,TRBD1,TGTGCCAGCAGCTTCTCGGACAGGGGCTATGGCTACACCTTC,CASSFSDRGYGYTF
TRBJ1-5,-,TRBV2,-,TGTGCCAGCAGTGAAGTCAAAAATAGCAATCAGCCCCAGCATTTT,CASSEVKNSNQPQHF
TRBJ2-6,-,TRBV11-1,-,TGTGCCAGCAGCTTAGGGGTCCCCGGGGCCAACGTCCTGACTTTC,CASSLGVPGANVLTF
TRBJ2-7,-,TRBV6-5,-,TGTGCCAGCAGTACGACACTGTACGAGCAGTACTTC,CASSTTLYEQYF
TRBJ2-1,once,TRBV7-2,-,TGTGCCAGCAGCTTCACTAGTAGCTCCTACAATGAGCAGTTCTTC,CASSFTSSSYNEQFF
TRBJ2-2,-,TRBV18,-,TGTGCCAGCTCACCAATGGCGGGGTCGAACACCGGGGAGCTGTTTTTT,CASSPMAGSNTGELFF
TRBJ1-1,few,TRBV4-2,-,TGTGCCAGCAGCCAAGAGATCGTGTACACTGAAGCTTTCTTT,CASSQEIVYTEAFF
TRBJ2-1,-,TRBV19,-,TGTGCCAGTAGTATCTCGAACTACAATGAGCAGTTCTTC,CASSISNYNEQFF
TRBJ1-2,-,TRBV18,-,TGTGCCAGCTCACTACAGGGAGCCTATGGCTACACCTTC,CASSLQGAYGYTF
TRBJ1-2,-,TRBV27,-,TGTGCCAGCACCCCAAGCCAGGGGTCGTACTATGGCTACACCTTC,CASTPSQGSYYGYTF
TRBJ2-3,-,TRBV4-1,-,TGCGCCAGCAGCCAAGACGCCTTCGACCGAGCAGATACGCAGTATTTT,CASSQDAFDRADTQYF
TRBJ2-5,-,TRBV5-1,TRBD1,TGCGCCAGCAGCTTCGGGACAGCCCTACAAGAGACCCAGTACTTC,CASSFGTALQETQYF
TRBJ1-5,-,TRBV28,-,TGTGCCAGCAGTTTAAGGGTTTATAGCAATCAGCCCCAGCATTTT,CASSLRVYSNQPQHF
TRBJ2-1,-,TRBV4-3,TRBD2,TGCGCCAGCAGCCAAGTTCGGGGGGGACATGGGAGTGAGCAGTTCTTC,CASSQVRGGHGSEQFF
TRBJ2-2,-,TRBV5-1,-,TGCGCCAGCAGCTTTTGGGAAGGGAACACCGGGGAGCTGTTTTTT,CASSFWEGNTGELFF
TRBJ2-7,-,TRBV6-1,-,TGTGCCAGCATCAGGATGGCTGCTACCTACGAGCAGTACTTC,CASIRMAATYEQYF
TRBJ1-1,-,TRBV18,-,TGTGCCAGCTCACCAACCAGGGGCGCTGAAGCTTTCTTT,CASSPTRGAEAFF
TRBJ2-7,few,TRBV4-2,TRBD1,TGTGCCAGCAGCCAAGCCCCCGGACAGGGTACCGGGGAGCAGTACTTC,CASSQAPGQGTGEQYF
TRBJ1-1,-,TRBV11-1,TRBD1,TGTGCCAGCAGCGCCCAACAGGGGCAACCTAACACTGAAGCTTTCTTT,CASSAQQGQPNTEAFF
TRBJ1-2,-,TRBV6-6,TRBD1,TGTGCCAGCAGTTACTCAAGAGGACAGGGAGATGGCTACACCTTC,CASSYSRGQGDGYTF
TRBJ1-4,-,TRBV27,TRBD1,TGTGCCAGCAGTTTAGGCCGACAGGGCCTTAATGAAAAACTGTTTTTT,CASSLGRQGLNEKLFF
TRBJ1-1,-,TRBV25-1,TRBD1,TGTGCCAGCAGTGGAGACAGGGCGAACACTGAAGCTTTCTTT,CASSGDRANTEAFF
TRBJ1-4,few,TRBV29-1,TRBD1,TGCAGCGTTTTGACGACAGGGGCGGATGAAAAACTGTTTTTT,CSVLTTGADEKLFF
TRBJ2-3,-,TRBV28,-,TGTGCCAGCAGTCCCGCCGGGAGGGGGCGAATAGATACGCAGTATTTT,CASSPAGRGRIDTQYF
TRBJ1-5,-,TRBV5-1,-,TGCGCCAGCAGCTTGGACTACAATCAGCCCCAGCATTTT,CASSLDYNQPQHF
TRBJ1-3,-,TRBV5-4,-,TGTGCCAGCAGCTTCGGGACTGCGGGAAACACCATATATTTT,CASSFGTAGNTIYF
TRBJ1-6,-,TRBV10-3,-,TGTGCCATCAGTGAGTCCCCCCGGAATTCACCCCTCCACTTT,CAISESPRNSPLHF
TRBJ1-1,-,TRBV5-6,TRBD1,TGTGCCAGCAGCTCTTCCCGGGACAGGCGGAACACTGAAGCTTTCTTT,CASSSSRDRRNTEAFF
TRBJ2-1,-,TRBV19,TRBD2,TGTGCCAGTAGCGCGACTAGCGGGAGTTCTTCCGGCAATGAGCAGTTCTTC,CASSATSGSSSGNEQFF
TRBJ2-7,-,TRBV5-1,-,TGCGCCAGCAGCTTGGCAGGGCGGGGCGAGCAGTACTTC,CASSLAGRGEQYF
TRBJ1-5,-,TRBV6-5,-,TGTGCCAGCAGTTACTCGTCCTCCGGGGGAAGTCAGCCCCAGCATTTT,CASSYSSSGGSQPQHF
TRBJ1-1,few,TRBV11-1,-,TGTGCCAGCAGCCTTGCCTACACTGAAGCTTTCTTT,CASSLAYTEAFF
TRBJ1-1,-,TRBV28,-,TGTGCCAGCAGTTTAACCGGACACCCTGAAGCTTTCTTT,CASSLTGHPEAFF
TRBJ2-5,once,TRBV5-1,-,TGCGCCAGCAGCTCGGTCCAAGAGACCCAGTACTTC,CASSSVQETQYF
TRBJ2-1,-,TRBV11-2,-,TGTGCCAGCAGCTTAAGCCTAGCCATGTACAATGAGCAGTTCTTC,CASSLSLAMYNEQFF
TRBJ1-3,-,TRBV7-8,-,TGTGCCAGCAGCTTAAGGGCAGTCGGAGCGTTGAACACCATATATTTT,CASSLRAVGALNTIYF
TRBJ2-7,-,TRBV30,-,TGTGCCTGGAGTGTCCCAGCGCTCCCCTACGAGCAGTACTTC,CAWSVPALPYEQYF
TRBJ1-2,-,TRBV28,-,TGTGCCAGCGGCAGGCCCCTTGAGGGGCGCAACTATGGCTACACCTTC,CASGRPLEGRNYGYTF
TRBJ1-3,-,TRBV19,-,TGTGCCAGTAGCGACAGGGGAAACACCATATATTTT,CASSDRGNTIYF
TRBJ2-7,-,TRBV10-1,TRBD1,TGCGCCAGCAGTGAGGGGACAGCAGTCTACGAGCAGTACTTC,CASSEGTAVYEQYF
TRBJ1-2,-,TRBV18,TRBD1,TGTGCCAGCTCACGACAGGGCGCCCACTATGGCTACACCTTC,CASSRQGAHYGYTF